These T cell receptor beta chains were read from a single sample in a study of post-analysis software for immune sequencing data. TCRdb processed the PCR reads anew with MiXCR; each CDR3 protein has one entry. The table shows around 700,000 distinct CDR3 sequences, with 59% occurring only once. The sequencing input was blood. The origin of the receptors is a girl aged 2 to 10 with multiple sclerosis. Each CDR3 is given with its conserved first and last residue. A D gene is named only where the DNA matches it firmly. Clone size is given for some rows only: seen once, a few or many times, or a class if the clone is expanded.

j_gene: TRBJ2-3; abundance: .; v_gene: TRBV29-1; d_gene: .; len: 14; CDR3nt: TGCAGCGTGGGGCAGGGGTGGATAGGAGATACGCAGTATTTT; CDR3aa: CSVGQGWIGDTQYF
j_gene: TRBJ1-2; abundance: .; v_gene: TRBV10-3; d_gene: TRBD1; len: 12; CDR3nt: TGTGCCATTGGACAGGGGGAACGGGGCTACACCTTC; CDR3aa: CAIGQGERGYTF
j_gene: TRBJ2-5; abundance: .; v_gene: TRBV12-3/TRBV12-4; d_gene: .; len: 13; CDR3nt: TGTGCCAGCAGGGATACAGGGCAAGAGACCCAGTACTTC; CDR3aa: CASRDTGQETQYF
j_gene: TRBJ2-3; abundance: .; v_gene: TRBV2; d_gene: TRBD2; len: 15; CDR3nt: TGTGCCAGCCGGCTGACTAGCGGGGGGGCAGATACGCAGTATTTT; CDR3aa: CASRLTSGGADTQYF
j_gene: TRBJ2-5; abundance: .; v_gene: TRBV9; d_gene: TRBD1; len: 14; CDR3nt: TGTGCCAGCAGCCATCGACAGGGGGTAGAGACCCAGTACTTC; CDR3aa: CASSHRQGVETQYF
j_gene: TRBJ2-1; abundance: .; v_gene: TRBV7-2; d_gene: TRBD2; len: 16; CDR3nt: TGTGCCAGCAGCTTAGTGGTTAGCGGGAGTTTTAATGAGCAGTTCTTC; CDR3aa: CASSLVVSGSFNEQFF
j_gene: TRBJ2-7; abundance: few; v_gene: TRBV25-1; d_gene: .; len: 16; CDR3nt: TGTGCCAGCAGTGAAGGTTTGGGGGACTGGGCCTACGAGCAGTACTTC; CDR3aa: CASSEGLGDWAYEQYF
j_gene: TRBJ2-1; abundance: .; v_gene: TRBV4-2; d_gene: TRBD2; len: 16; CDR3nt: TGTGCCAGCAGCCAAGAGAGAGCGGGAGGGGACAATGAGCAGTTCTTC; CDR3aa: CASSQERAGGDNEQFF
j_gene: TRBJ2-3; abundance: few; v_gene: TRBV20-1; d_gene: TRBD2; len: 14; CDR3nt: TGCAGTGCCGAGGCACTAGCGGGGGGGGATACGCAGTATTTT; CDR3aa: CSAEALAGGDTQYF
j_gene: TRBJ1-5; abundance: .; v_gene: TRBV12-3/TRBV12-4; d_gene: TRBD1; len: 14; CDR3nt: TGTGCCAGCAACCCTACAGGGGGGGGACAGCCCCAGCATTTT; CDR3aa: CASNPTGGGQPQHF
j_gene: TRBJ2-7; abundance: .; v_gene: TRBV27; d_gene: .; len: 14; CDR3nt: TGTGCCAGCAGTTTCAACGGGGAGTTCTACGAGCAGTACTTC; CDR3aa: CASSFNGEFYEQYF
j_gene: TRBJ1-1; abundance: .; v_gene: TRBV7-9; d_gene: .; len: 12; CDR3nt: TGTGCCAGCAGCCCGGAGTACACTGAAGCTTTCTTT; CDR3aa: CASSPEYTEAFF
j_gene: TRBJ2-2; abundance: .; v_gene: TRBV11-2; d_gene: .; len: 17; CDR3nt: TGTGCCAGCAGCTTACATTACGGGACACAGTTCACCGGGGAGCTGTTTTTT; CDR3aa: CASSLHYGTQFTGELFF
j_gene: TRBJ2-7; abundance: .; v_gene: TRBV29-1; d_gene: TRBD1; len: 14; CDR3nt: TGCAGCGTTGAGCCGGGACAGGGACCCTACGAGCAGTACTTC; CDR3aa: CSVEPGQGPYEQYF
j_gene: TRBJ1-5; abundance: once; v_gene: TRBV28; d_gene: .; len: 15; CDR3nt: TGTGCCAGCAGTTTTAACAGTTATAGCAATCAGCCCCAGCATTTT; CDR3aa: CASSFNSYSNQPQHF
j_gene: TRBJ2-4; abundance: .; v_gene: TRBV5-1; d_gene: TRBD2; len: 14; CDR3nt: TGCGCCAGCAGCTTGGAGGGAGGGAGGAACATTCAGTACTTC; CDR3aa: CASSLEGGRNIQYF
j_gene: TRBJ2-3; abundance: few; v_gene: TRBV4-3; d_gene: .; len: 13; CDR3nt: TGCACCAGCAGCCTCACCCCGACAGGCCCGCAGTATTTT; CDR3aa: CTSSLTPTGPQYF
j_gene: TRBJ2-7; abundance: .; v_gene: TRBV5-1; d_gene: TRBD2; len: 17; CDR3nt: TGCGTCAGCAGCTTGGCAGGGTTCTCAGCGGGAGGGTACGAGCAGTACTTC; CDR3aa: CVSSLAGFSAGGYEQYF
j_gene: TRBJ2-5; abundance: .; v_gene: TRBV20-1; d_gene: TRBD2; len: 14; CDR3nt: TGCAGTGCTACCCGGGGACTAGCGGGATATGAGCAGTACTTC; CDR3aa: CSATRGLAGYEQYF
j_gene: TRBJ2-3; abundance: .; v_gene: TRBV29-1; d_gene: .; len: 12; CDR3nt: TGCAGCGTTGAGATAAGAGCAGATACGCAGTATTTT; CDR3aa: CSVEIRADTQYF
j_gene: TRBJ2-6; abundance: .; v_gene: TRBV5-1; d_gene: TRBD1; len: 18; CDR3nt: TGCGCCAGCAGCCCCAAGGACAGGAAATACTCTGGGGCCAACGTCCTGACTTTC; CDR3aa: CASSPKDRKYSGANVLTF
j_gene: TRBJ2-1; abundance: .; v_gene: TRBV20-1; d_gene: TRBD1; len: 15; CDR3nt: TGCAGTGCTATTTATACAGGGGGCCAGTACAATGAGCAGTTCTTC; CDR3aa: CSAIYTGGQYNEQFF
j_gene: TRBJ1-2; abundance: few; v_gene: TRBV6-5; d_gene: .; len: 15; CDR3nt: TGTGCCAGCAGCATCCGACGGGAAGGGTGGTATGGCTACACCTTC; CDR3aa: CASSIRREGWYGYTF
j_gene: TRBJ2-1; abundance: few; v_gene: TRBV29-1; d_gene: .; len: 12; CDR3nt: TGCAGCGTTGAACCTACCTACAATGAGCAGTTCTTC; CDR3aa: CSVEPTYNEQFF
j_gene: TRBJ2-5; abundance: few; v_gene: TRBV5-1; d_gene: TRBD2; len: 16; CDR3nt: TGCGCCAGCAGCCATCGACTAGCGGGTCAACAAGAGACCCAGTACTTC; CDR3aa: CASSHRLAGQQETQYF
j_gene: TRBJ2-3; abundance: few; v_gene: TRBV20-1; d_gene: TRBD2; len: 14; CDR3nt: TGCAGTGCTAGTAGTAGTAGCGGGAGTCGAACGCAGTATTTT; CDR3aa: CSASSSSGSRTQYF
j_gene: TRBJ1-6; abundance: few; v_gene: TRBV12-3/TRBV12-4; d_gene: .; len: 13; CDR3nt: TGTGCCAGCAGAATGGGACCGAATTCACCCCTCCACTTT; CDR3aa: CASRMGPNSPLHF
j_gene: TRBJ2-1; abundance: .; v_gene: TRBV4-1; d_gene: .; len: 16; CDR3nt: TGCGCCAGCAGCCAAGGGCTGGCGAAAAACTACAATGAGCAGTTCTTC; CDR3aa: CASSQGLAKNYNEQFF
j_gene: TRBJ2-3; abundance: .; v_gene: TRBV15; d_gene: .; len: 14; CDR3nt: TGTGCCACCAGCAGAGACACTGGGGGAGATACGCAGTATTTT; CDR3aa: CATSRDTGGDTQYF
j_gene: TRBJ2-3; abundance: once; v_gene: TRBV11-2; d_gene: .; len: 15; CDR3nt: TGTGCCAGCAGCGTTACAGGGGGGGCGATAGATACGCAGTATTTT; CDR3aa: CASSVTGGAIDTQYF
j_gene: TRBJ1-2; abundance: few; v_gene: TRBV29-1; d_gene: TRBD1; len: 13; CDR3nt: TGCAGCGTTGTGGGACAGGCTTTCTATGGCTACACCTTC; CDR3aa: CSVVGQAFYGYTF
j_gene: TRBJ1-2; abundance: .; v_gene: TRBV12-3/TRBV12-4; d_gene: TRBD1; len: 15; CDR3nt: TGTGCCAGCAGTCCACAGACAGGGTCGGACTATGGCTACACCTTC; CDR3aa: CASSPQTGSDYGYTF
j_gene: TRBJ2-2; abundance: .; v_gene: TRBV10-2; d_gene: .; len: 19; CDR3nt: TGCGCCAGCACCTCATGGTGGCGCAGGACGATCGGTGACACCGGGGAGCTGTTTTTT; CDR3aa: CASTSWWRRTIGDTGELFF
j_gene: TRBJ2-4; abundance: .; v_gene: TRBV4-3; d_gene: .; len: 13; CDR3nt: TGCGCCAGCAGCCAAGAGACAGTTGACATTCAGTACTTC; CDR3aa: CASSQETVDIQYF
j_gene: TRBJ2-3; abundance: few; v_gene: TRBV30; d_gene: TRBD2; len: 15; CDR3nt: TGTGCCTGGAGTAGATCGGGGGGGCCCACAGATACGCAGTATTTT; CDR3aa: CAWSRSGGPTDTQYF